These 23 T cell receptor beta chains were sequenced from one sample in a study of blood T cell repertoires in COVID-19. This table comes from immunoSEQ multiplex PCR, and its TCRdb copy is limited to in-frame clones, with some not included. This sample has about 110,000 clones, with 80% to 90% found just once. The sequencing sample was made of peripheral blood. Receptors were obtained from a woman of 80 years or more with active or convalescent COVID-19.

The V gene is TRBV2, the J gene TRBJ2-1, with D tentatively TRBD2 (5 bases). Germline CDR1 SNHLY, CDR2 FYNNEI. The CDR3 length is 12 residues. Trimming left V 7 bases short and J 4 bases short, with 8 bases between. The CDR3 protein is CASTGLYNEQFF. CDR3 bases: TGTGCCAGCACTGGACTGTACAATGAGCAGTTCTTC.

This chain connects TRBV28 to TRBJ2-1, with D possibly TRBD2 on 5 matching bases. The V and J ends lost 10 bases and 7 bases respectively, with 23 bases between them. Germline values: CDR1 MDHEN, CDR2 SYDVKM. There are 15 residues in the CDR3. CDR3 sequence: CATTDAGSSPNEQFF. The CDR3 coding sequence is TGTGCCACCACGGACGCCGGGTCTAGCCCGAATGAGCAGTTCTTC.

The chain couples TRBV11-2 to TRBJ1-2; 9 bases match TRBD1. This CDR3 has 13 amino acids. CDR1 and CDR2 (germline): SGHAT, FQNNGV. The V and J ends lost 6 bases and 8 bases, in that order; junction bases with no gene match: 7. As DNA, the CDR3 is TGTGCCAGCAGTTCGGACAGGGGCAACGGCTACACCTTC. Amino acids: CASSSDRGNGYTF.

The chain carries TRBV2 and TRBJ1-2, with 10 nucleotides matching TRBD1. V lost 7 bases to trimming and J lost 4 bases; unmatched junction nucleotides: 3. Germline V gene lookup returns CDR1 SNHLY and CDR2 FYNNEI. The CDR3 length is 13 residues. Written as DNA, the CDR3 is TGTGCCAGCACCGGGACAGGGGCCTATGGCTACACCTTC. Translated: CASTGTGAYGYTF.

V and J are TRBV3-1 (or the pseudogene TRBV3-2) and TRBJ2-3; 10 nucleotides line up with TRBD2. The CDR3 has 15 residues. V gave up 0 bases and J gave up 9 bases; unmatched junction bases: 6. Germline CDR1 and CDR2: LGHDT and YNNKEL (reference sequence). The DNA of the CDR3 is TGTGCCAGCAGCCAAGAGCCTAGCGGGAGTCAAACGCAGTATTTT. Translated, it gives CASSQEPSGSQTQYF.

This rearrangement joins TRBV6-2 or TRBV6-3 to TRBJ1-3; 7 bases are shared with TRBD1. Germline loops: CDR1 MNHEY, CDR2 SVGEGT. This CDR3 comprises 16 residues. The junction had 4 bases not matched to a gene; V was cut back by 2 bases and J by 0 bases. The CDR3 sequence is CASSYETGFSGNTIYF. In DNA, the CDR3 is TGTGCCAGCAGTTACGAGACAGGGTTCTCTGGAAACACCATATATTTT.

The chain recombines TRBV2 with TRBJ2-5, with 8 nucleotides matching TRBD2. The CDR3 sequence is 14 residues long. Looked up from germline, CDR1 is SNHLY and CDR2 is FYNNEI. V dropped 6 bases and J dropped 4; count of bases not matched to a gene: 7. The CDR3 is CASRRTSSSETQYF. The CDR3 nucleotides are TGTGCCAGCAGACGGACTAGCTCTTCAGAGACCCAGTACTTC.

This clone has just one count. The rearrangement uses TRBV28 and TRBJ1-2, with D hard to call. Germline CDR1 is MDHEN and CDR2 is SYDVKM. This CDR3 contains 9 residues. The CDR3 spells CALRDGYTF. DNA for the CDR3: TGTGCGCTGCGAGATGGCTACACCTTC.

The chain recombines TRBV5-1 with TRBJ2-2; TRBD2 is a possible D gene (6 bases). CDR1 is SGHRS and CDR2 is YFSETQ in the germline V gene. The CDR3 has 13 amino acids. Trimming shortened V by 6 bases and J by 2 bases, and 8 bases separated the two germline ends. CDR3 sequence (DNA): TGCGCCAGCAACGCGGGAAACACCGGGGAGCTGTTTTTT. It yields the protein CASNAGNTGELFF.

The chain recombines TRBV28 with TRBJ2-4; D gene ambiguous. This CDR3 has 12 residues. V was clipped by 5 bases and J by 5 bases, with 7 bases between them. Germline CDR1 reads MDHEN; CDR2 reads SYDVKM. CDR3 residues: CASSPPENIQYF. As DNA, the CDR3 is TGTGCCAGCAGTCCCCCAGAAAACATTCAGTACTTC.

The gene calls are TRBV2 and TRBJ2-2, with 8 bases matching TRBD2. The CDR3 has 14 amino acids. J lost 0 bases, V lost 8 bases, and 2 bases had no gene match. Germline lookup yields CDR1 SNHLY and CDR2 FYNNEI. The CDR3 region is CASRGLANTGELFF. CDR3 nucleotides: TGTGCCAGCCGGGGACTAGCGAACACCGGGGAGCTGTTTTTT. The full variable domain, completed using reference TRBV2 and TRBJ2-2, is EPEVTQTPSHQVTQMGQEVILRCVPISNHLYFYWYRQILGQKVEFLVSFYNNEISEKSEIFDDQFSVERPDGSNFTLKIRSTKLEDSAMYFCASRGLANTGELFFGEGSRLTVL.

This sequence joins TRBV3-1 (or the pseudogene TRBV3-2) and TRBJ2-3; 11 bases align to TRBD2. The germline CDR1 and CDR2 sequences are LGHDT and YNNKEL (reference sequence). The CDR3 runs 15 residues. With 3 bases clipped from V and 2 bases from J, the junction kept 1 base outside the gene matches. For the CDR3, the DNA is TGTGCCAGCAGCCAGGGACTAGCGGTCACAGATACGCAGTATTTT. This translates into CASSQGLAVTDTQYF.

CDR3 residues: CASSLGGTSGRETQYF. The CDR3 bases are TGTGCCAGCAGCTTAGGAGGGACTAGCGGGAGGGAGACCCAGTACTTC. The chain combines TRBV7-9 with TRBJ2-5; TRBD2 agrees at 15 bases. This CDR3 contains 16 residues. Germline V gives CDR1 SEHNR, CDR2 FQNEAQ (reference sequence). V was pared by 1 base and J by 5 bases, with 2 bases of the junction left unmatched.

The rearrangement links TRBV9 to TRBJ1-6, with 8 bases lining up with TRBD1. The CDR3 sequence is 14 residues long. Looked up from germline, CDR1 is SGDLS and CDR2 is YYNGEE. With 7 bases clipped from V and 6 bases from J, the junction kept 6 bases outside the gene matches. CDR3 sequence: CASGGGQGNSPLHF. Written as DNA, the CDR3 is TGTGCCAGCGGCGGAGGACAGGGTAATTCACCCCTCCACTTT.

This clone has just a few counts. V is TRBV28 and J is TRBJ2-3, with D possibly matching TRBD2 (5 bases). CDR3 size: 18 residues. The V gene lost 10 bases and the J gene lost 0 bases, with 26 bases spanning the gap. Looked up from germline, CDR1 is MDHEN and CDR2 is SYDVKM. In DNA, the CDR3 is TGTGCCACCACCGGAGGTCAGGTGGTTCGGTATAGCACAGATACGCAGTATTTT. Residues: CATTGGQVVRYSTDTQYF.

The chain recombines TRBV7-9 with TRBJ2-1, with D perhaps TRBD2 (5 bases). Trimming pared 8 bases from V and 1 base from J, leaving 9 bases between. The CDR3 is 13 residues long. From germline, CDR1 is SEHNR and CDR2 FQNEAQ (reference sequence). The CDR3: CASRSGSYNEQFF. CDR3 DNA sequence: TGTGCCAGCCGATCGGGGTCCTACAATGAGCAGTTCTTC.

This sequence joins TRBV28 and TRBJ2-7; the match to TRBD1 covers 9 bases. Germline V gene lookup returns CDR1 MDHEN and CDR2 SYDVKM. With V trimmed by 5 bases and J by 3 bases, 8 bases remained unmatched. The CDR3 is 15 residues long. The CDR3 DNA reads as TGTGCCAGCAGTGTATCCGGGACAGGGAGCTACGAGCAGTACTTC. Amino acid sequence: CASSVSGTGSYEQYF.

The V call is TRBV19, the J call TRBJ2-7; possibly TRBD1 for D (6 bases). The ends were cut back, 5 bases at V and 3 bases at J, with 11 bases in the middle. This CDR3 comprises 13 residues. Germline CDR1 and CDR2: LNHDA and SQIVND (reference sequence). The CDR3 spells CASSPRGLYEQYF. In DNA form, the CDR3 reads TGTGCCAGTAGTCCCAGGGGTCTCTACGAGCAGTACTTC.

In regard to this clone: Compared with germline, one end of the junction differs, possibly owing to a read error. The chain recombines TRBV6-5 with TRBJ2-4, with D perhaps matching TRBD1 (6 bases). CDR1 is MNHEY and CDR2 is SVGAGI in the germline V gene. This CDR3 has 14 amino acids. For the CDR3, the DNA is TGTGCCAGCAGTCACAGGACAGAACCCCTTCGTCCCCACTTC. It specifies CASSHRTEPLRPHF.

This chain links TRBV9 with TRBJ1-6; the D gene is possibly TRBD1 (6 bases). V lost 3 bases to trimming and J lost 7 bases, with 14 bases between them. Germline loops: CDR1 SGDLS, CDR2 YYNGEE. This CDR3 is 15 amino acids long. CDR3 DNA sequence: TGTGCCAGCAGCGAAACAGGGTTGAGGAATTCACCCCTCCACTTT. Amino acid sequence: CASSETGLRNSPLHF.

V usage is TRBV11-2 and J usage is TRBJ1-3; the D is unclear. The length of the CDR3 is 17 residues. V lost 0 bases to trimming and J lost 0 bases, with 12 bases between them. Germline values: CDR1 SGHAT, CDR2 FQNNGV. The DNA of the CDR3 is TGTGCCAGCAGCTTAGAGGCCCCACACAGCTCTGGAAACACCATATATTTT. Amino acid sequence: CASSLEAPHSSGNTIYF.

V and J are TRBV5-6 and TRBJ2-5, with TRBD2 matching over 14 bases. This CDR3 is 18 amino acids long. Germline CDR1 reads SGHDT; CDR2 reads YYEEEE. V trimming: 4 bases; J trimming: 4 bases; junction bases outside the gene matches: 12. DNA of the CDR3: TGTGCCAGCAGCCCGACTAGCGGGAGGGCCGAGGAGATAGAGACCCAGTACTTC. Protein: CASSPTSGRAEEIETQYF.

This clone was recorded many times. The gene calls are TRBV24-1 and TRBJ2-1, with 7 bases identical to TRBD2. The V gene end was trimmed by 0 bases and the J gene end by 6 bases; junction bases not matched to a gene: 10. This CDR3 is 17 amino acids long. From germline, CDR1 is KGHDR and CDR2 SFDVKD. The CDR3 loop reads CATSDLGIGGRGNEQFF. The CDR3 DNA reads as TGTGCCACCAGTGATTTGGGGATCGGCGGGAGAGGCAATGAGCAGTTCTTC.